This TCR beta chain originates from a study of response to subunit inactivated influenza vaccine. TCRdb used MiXCR to reprocess the RT-PCR reads, holding one entry per CDR3 protein. The sample contains about 520,000 distinct CDR3 sequences, around 25% of which appear only once. The CDR3 length is 15 residues. CDR1 is SGHRS, CDR2 YFSETQ, per germline. J gave up 5 bases and V 4 bases, and 4 bases lay outside the gene matches. This clonotype was seen a handful of times. The origin of this receptor is a man aged 50-60 years who received an inactivated influenza vaccine. The rearrangement links TRBV5-1 to TRBJ2-1; 12 nucleotides match TRBD2. The sample consisted of CD4+ T cells sorted from PBMCs, taken 4 to 6 days after vaccination. The CDR3 reads CASSETSGRNNEQFF. In DNA form, the CDR3 reads TGCGCCAGCAGCGAAACTAGCGGGAGGAACAATGAGCAGTTCTTC.